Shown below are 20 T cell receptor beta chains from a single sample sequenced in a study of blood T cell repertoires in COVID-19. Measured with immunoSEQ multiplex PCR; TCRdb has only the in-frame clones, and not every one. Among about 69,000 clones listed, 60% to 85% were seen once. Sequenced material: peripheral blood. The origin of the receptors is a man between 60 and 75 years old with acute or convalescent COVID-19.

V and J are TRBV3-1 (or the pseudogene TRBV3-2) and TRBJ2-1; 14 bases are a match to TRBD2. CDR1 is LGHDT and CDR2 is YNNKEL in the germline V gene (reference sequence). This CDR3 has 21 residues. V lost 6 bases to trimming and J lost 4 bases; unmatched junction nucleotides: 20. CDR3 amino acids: CASRRSFGLAGGPKKYNEQFF. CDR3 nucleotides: TGTGCCAGCAGACGTAGCTTCGGACTAGCGGGGGGACCCAAAAAATACAATGAGCAGTTCTTC.

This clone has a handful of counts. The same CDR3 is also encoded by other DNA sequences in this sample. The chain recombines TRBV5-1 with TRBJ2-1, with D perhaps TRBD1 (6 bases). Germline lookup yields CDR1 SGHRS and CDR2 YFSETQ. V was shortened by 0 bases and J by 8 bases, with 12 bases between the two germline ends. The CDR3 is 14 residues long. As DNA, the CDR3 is TGCGCCAGCAGCTTGGGACAGGCCGGAGATGAGCAGTTCTTC. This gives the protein CASSLGQAGDEQFF.

The chain's CDR3 is CASSPRGGTSYGYTF. The CDR3 nucleotides read TGTGCCAGCAGCCCAAGGGGAGGGACTTCCTATGGCTACACCTTC. The V call is TRBV7-6, the J call TRBJ1-2; possible D gene TRBD1, 5 bases. Trimming took 5 bases from V and 4 from J, leaving 17 bases between them. Germline loops: CDR1 SGHVS, CDR2 FNYEAQ. The CDR3 totals 15 residues. The entire variable domain, with the rest obtained from reference TRBV7-6 and TRBJ1-2, is as follows: GAGVSQSPRYKVTKRGQDVALRCDPISGHVSLYWYRQALGQGPEFLTYFNYEAQQDKSGLPNDRFSAERPEGSISTLTIQRTEQRDSAMYRCASSPRGGTSYGYTFGSGTRLTVV.

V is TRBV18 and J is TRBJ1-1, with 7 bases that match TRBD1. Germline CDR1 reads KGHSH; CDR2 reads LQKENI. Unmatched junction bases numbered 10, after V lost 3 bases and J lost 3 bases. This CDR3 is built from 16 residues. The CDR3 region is CASSPSLGRGDTEAFF. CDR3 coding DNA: TGTGCCAGCTCACCTTCGTTGGGCAGGGGGGACACTGAAGCTTTCTTT.

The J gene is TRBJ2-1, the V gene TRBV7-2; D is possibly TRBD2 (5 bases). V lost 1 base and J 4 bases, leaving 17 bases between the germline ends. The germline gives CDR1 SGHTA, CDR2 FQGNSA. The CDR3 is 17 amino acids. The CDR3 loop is CASSLDMQRGFYNEQFF. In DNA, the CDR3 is TGTGCCAGCAGCTTAGACATGCAGAGAGGGTTTTACAATGAGCAGTTCTTC.

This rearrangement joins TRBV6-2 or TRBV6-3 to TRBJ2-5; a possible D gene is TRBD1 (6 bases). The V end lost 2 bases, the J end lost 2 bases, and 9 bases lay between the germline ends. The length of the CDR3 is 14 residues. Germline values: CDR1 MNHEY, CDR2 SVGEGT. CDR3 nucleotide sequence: TGTGCCAGCAGTTACGGCGGACAGCAAGAGACCCAGTACTTC. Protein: CASSYGGQQETQYF.

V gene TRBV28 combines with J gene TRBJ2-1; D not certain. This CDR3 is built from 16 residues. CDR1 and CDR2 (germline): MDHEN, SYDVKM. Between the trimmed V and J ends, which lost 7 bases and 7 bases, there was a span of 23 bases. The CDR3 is CASTFGYPLTINEQFF. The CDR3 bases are TGTGCCAGCACGTTCGGGTACCCCCTCACAATTAATGAGCAGTTCTTC.

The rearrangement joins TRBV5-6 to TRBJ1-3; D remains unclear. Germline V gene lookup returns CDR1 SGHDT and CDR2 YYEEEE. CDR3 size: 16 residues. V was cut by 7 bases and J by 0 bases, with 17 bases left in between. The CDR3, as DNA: TGTGCCAGCCTCACTAGGATGCAGAGCTCTGGAAACACCATATATTTT. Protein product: CASLTRMQSSGNTIYF.

This CDR3 is CASSQEAGGEKLFF. The CDR3 DNA sequence: TGTGCCAGCAGCCAAGAGGCCGGCGGTGAAAAACTGTTTTTT. V usage is TRBV3-1 (or the pseudogene TRBV3-2) and J usage is TRBJ1-4, with D unresolved. Germline values: CDR1 LGHDT, CDR2 YNNKEL (reference sequence). The CDR3 is made up of 14 amino acids. Trimming removed 0 bases from V and 7 bases from J, with 9 bases in between.

CDR3 in DNA: TGTGCCAGCATGGGAAAAGGAGCGGGAGAGTACGAGCAGTACTTC. Protein product: CASMGKGAGEYEQYF. J is TRBJ2-7 and V is TRBV6-5; 8 bases agree with TRBD2. The trim removed 7 bases at V and 4 bases at J, leaving 12 bases unmatched. CDR1 is MNHEY and CDR2 is SVGAGI in the germline V gene. The CDR3 extends over 15 amino acids.

CDR3 sequence (DNA): TGTGCCAGCAGCTTGTACACCGAAGCTAACTATGGCTACACCTTC. Its protein product is CASSLYTEANYGYTF. The V gene is TRBV5-5, the J gene TRBJ1-2; D is undetermined. CDR3 length: 15 amino acids. The V end lost 1 base, the J end lost 0 bases, and 10 bases lay between the germline ends. Germline V gene data show CDR1 as SGHKS and CDR2 as YYEKEE (reference sequence).

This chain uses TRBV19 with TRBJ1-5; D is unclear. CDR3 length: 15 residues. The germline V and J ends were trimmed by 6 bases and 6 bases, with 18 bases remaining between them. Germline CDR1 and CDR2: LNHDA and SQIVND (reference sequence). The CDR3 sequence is CASSSSTWASQPQHF. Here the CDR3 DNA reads TGTGCCAGTAGCTCTTCGACGTGGGCCAGTCAGCCCCAGCATTTT.

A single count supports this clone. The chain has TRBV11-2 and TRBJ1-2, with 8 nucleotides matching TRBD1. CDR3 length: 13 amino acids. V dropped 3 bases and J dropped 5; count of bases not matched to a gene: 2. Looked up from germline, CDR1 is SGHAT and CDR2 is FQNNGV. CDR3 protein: CASSLTGVYGYTF. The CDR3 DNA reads TGTGCCAGCAGCTTGACAGGGGTATATGGCTACACCTTC.

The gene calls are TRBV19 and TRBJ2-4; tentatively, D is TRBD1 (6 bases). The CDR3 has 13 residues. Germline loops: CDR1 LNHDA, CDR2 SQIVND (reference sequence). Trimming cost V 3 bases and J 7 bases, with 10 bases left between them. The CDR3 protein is CASSMGDTNIQYF. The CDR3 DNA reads TGTGCCAGTAGTATGGGGGACACTAACATTCAGTACTTC.

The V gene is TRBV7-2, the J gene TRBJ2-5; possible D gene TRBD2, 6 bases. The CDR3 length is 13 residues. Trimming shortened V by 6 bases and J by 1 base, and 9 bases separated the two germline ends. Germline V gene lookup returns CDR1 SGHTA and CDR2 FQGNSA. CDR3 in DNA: TGTGCCAGCAGGTGGGGGGTCCAAGAGACCCAGTACTTC. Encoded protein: CASRWGVQETQYF.

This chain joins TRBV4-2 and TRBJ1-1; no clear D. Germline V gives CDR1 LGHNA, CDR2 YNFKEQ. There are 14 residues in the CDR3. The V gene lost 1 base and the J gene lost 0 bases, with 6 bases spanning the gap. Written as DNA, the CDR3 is TGTGCCAGCAGCCAAGTAACGGTGAACACTGAAGCTTTCTTT. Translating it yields CASSQVTVNTEAFF.

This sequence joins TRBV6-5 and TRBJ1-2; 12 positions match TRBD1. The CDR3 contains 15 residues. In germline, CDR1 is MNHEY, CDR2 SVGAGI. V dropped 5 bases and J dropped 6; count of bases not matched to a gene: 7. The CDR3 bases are TGTGCCAGCAGTCCGTCCGGGACAGGGGGCGATGGCTACACCTTC. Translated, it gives CASSPSGTGGDGYTF.

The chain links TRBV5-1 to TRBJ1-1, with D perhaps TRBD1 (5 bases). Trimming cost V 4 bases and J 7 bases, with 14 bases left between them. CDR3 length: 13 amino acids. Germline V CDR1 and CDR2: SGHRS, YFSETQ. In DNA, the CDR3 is TGCGCCAGCAGCCAAGGGGCAGCAGATGAAGCTTTCTTT. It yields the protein CASSQGAADEAFF. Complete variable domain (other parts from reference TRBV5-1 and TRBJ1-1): KAGVTQTPRYLIKTRGQQVTLSCSPISGHRSVSWYQQTPGQGLQFLFEYFSETQRNKGNFPGRFSGRQFSNSRSEMNVSTLELGDSALYLCASSQGAADEAFFGQGTRLTVV.

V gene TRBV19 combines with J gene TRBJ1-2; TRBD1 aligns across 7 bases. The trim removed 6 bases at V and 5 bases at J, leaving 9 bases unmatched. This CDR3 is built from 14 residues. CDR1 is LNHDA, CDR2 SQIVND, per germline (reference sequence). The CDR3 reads CASRRSNRGYGYTF. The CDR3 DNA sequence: TGTGCCAGTAGACGATCCAACAGGGGTTATGGCTACACCTTC.

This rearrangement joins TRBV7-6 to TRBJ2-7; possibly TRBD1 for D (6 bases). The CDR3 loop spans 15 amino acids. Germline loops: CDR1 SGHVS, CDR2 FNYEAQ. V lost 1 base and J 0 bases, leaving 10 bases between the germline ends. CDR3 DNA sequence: TGTGCCAGCAGCTTAGTTTCGGACAGCTCCTACGAGCAGTACTTC. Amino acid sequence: CASSLVSDSSYEQYF.